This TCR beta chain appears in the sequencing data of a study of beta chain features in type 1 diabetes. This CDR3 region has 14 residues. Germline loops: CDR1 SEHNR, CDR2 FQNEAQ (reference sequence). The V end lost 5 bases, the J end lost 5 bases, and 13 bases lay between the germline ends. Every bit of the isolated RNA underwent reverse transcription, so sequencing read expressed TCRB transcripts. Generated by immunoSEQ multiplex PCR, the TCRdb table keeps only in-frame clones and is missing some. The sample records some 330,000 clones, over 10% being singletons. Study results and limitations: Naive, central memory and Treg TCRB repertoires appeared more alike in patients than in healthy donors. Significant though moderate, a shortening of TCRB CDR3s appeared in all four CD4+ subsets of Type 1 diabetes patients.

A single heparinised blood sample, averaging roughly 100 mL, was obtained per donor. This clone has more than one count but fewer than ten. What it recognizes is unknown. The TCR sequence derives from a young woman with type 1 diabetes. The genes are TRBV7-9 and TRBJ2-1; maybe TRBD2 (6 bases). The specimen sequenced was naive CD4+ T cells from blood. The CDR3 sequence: CASSPLAWDNEQFF. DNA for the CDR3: TGTGCCAGCAGCCCGCTAGCGTGGGACAATGAGCAGTTCTTC.